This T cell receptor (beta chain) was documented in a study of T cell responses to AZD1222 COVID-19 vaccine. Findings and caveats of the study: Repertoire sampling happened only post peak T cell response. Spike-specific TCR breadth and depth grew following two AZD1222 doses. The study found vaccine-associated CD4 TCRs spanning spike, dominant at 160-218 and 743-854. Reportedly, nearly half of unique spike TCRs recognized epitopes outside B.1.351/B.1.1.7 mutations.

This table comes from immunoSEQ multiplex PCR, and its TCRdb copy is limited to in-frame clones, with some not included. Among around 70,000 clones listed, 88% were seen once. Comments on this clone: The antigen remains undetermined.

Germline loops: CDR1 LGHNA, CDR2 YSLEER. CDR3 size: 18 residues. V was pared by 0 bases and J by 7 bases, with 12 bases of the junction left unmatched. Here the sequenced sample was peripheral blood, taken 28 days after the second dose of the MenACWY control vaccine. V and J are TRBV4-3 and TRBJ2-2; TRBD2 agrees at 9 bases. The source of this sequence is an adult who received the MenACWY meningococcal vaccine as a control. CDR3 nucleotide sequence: TGCGCCAGCAGCCAAGATATCCTCGCGGGGGGGCATGTCGGGGAGCTGTTTTTT. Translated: CASSQDILAGGHVGELFF.